Listed here is a single TCR beta chain. Its antigen is as yet unknown. For the second PCR, which ran for about 6 to 12 cycles, a sample-barcoded 5' primer and a J-beta primer mix were used. Each cDNA molecule carried a tag from a template-switch adaptor that contained 12 random nucleotides. TCRdb processed the 5' RACE reads anew with MiXCR; each CDR3 protein has one entry. The top ten clones hold 6.5% to 8% of a sample with over 1,200,000 distinct CDR3 sequences, approximately 59% of them seen once. Trimming cost V 2 bases and J 1 base, with 17 bases left between them. CDR1 and CDR2 from the germline V gene are MGHDK and SYGVNS. This CDR3 has 17 amino acids. The entry originates in a study of blood T cells in healthy people across ages. Findings and caveats of the study: Donor CMV infection status was unknown, possibly confounding age-related changes in expanded clonotypes. Diversity of TCR beta per million T cells declined in a roughly linear way with age.

The sequence derives from a man younger than 30 in good health. Sequencing input: blood. The chain links TRBV25-1 to TRBJ1-2; D remains ambiguous. The CDR3 DNA sequence: TGTGCCAGCAGTGAAGCTTCCTCGAAACGGATTAACTATGGCTACACCTTC. Its translation is CASSEASSKRINYGYTF.